These 27 T cell receptor beta chains were sequenced from one sample in a study of Tregs in tolerant kidney transplant recipients. The assay was immunoSEQ multiplex PCR, and TCRdb's table has in-frame clones only and misses some. The data show some 250,000 clones, more than 65% seen once. The material sequenced was CD4+ T cells from blood. The receptors here all came from a human donor in good health.

V gene TRBV25-1 combines with J gene TRBJ1-4; 8 bases match TRBD1. Germline trimming cut 0 bases from V and 8 bases from J; bases unmatched to any gene: 5. The germline V gene encodes CDR1 MGHDK and CDR2 SYGVNS. This CDR3 spans 15 amino acids. The CDR3 region has the DNA TGTGCCAGCAGTGAATATGGGACAGGAGGGGAAAAACTGTTTTTT. Its protein product is CASSEYGTGGEKLFF.

The chain links TRBV10-2 to TRBJ1-1; possible D gene TRBD1, 5 bases. Trimming pared 2 bases from V and 1 base from J, leaving 8 bases between. Germline V gene sequence: CDR1 WSHSY, CDR2 SAAADI. CDR3 length: 14 residues. Here the CDR3 reads CASSELGQNTEAFF. Written as DNA, the CDR3 is TGCGCCAGCAGTGAGCTCGGACAGAACACTGAAGCTTTCTTT.

The chain uses TRBV7-9 and TRBJ1-1, with TRBD1 as a possible D gene (5 bases). V was clipped by 3 bases and J by 0 bases, with 11 bases between them. The CDR3 sequence is 15 residues long. Germline CDR1 is SEHNR and CDR2 is FQNEAQ (reference sequence). The chain's CDR3 is CASSFGATMNTEAFF. CDR3 sequence (DNA): TGTGCCAGCAGCTTTGGGGCAACTATGAACACTGAAGCTTTCTTT. Variable domain in full (rest from reference TRBV7-9 and TRBJ1-1): DTGVSQNPRHKITKRGQNVTFRCDPISEHNRLYWYRQTLGQGPEFLTYFQNEAQLEKSRLLSDRFSAERPKGSFSTLEIQRTEQGDSAMYLCASSFGATMNTEAFFGQGTRLTVV.

The chain uses TRBV7-8 and TRBJ2-7; D ambiguous. V gave up 1 base and J gave up 3 bases, with 13 bases separating them. Germline V gene lookup returns CDR1 SGHVS and CDR2 FQNEAQ. The CDR3 consists of 15 residues. The CDR3 reads CASSLEHSEYYEQYF. In DNA form, the CDR3 reads TGTGCCAGCAGCTTAGAGCACAGTGAATACTACGAGCAGTACTTC.

The chain recombines TRBV10-3 with TRBJ2-7, with 8 nucleotides matching TRBD2. Germline V lookup: CDR1 ENHRY, CDR2 SYGVKD. The CDR3 extends over 12 amino acids. With 11 bases clipped from V and 3 bases from J, the junction kept 6 bases outside the gene matches. The CDR3 DNA is TGTGCCGTTAGCGGGAATCTCTACGAGCAGTACTTC. Translated, it gives CAVSGNLYEQYF.

The chain uses TRBV29-1 and TRBJ2-5; D is tentatively TRBD1 or TRBD2 (5 bases each). The CDR3 loop spans 12 amino acids. V gave up 4 bases and J gave up 5 bases, with 11 bases separating them. Germline V gene lookup returns CDR1 SQVTM and CDR2 ANQGSEA. This chain's CDR3 is CSVGGALETQYF. The CDR3 DNA sequence: TGCAGCGTTGGAGGGGCCTTGGAGACCCAGTACTTC.

This clone was seen a few times. The sample carries other DNA sequences with the same CDR3. V is TRBV2 and J is TRBJ2-7; maybe TRBD2 (7 bases). CDR1 and CDR2 (germline): SNHLY, FYNNEI. Trimming took 6 bases from V and 0 from J, leaving 9 bases between them. The CDR3 consists of 13 residues. The CDR3 loop is CASSGGHSYEQYF. CDR3 nucleotides: TGTGCCAGCAGCGGGGGGCACTCCTACGAGCAGTACTTC. Drawing the rest from reference TRBV2 and TRBJ2-7, the complete variable domain is EPEVTQTPSHQVTQMGQEVILRCVPISNHLYFYWYRQILGQKVEFLVSFYNNEISEKSEIFDDQFSVERPDGSNFTLKIRSTKLEDSAMYFCASSGGHSYEQYFGPGTRLTVT.

The chain joins TRBV7-9 to TRBJ2-3; tentatively, D is TRBD1 (6 bases). V dropped 5 bases and J dropped 1 base, with 13 bases sitting between them. Germline V gives CDR1 SEHNR, CDR2 FQNEAQ (reference sequence). This CDR3 has 15 residues. The DNA of the CDR3 is TGTGCCAGCAGCCAGGGGTTTCAGGGCACAGATACGCAGTATTTT. Translated: CASSQGFQGTDTQYF.

V is TRBV27 and J is TRBJ1-3; D remains unclear. The CDR3 consists of 13 residues. The germline V gene has CDR1 MNHEY and CDR2 SMNVEV (reference sequence). Between the trimmed V and J ends, which lost 6 bases and 4 bases, there was a span of 10 bases. Here the CDR3 reads CASSPWEGNTIYF. The CDR3 region has the DNA TGTGCCAGCAGCCCCTGGGAAGGAAACACCATATATTTT.

This rearrangement joins TRBV4-1 to TRBJ2-7, with D hard to call. CDR3 size: 16 residues. From germline, CDR1 is MGHRA and CDR2 YSYEKL. V was clipped by 4 bases and J by 3 bases, with 19 bases between them. CDR3 in DNA: TGCGCCAGCAGCCCCTCCTCCGGACCCATCATCTACGAGCAGTACTTC. Amino acids: CASSPSSGPIIYEQYF.

CDR3 DNA sequence: TGTGCCAGCAGCTCCACGGGGAACACTGAAGCTTTCTTT. As protein: CASSSTGNTEAFF. The chain carries TRBV7-3 and TRBJ1-1; D is uncertain. Trimming pared 4 bases from V and 1 base from J, leaving 7 bases between. This CDR3 region has 13 residues. Germline loops: CDR1 SGHTA, CDR2 FQGTGA. Variable domain in full (rest from reference TRBV7-3 and TRBJ1-1): GAGVSQTPSNKVTEKGKYVELRCDPISGHTALYWYRQSLGQGPEFLIYFQGTGAADDSGLPNDRFFAVRPEGSVSTLKIQRTERGDSAVYLCASSSTGNTEAFFGQGTRLTVV.

The V gene is TRBV6-6, the J gene TRBJ2-7; TRBD2 matches 8 bases. With 2 bases clipped from V and 3 bases from J, the junction kept 6 bases outside the gene matches. The CDR3 length is 15 residues. CDR1 MNHNY and CDR2 SVGAGI come from the germline V gene (reference sequence). The CDR3 sequence: CASSYLQRGNYEQYF. In nucleotides, the CDR3 is TGTGCCAGCAGTTACCTCCAGCGGGGGAACTACGAGCAGTACTTC.

The chain employs TRBV15 and TRBJ2-5; 8 nucleotides line up with TRBD1. Matching the DNA end better, TRBJ2-7 makes the J call doubtful. CDR3 length: 15 amino acids. Germline V CDR1 and CDR2: LNHNV, YYDKDF (reference sequence). The CDR3: CATSRGGQGSYEQYF. In nucleotides, the CDR3 is TGTGCCACCAGCAGAGGCGGACAGGGAAGCTACGAGCAGTACTTC.

The rearrangement joins TRBV7-2 to TRBJ2-7; 9 nucleotides align to TRBD1. The ends lost 5 bases at V and 4 bases at J; junction bases unmatched: 9. CDR1 is SGHTA and CDR2 is FQGNSA in the germline V gene. This CDR3 has 15 amino acids. In DNA form, the CDR3 reads TGTGCCAGCAGCCACGAGGGGACAGGGTATTACGAGCAGTACTTC. It codes for CASSHEGTGYYEQYF.

The V and J genes are TRBV5-1 and TRBJ2-3; tentative D call: TRBD2 (6 bases). Between the trimmed V and J ends, which lost 6 bases and 2 bases, there was a span of 13 bases. This CDR3 has 14 amino acids. Germline CDR1 SGHRS, CDR2 YFSETQ. The CDR3 reads CASTPGTFTDTQYF. In DNA form, the CDR3 reads TGCGCCAGCACCCCCGGGACTTTCACAGATACGCAGTATTTT.

This rearrangement joins TRBV19 to TRBJ1-2, with 7 bases identical to TRBD1. This CDR3 region has 14 residues. Germline CDR1 and CDR2: LNHDA and SQIVND (reference sequence). Germline trimming cut 4 bases from V and 4 bases from J; bases unmatched to any gene: 6. CDR3 sequence reads: CASSRQGQTYGYTF. CDR3 coding DNA: TGTGCCAGTAGTAGACAGGGACAGACCTATGGCTACACCTTC.

V usage is TRBV6-1 and J usage is TRBJ2-1; TRBD2 agrees at 9 bases. Germline V lookup: CDR1 MNHNS, CDR2 SASEGT. V lost 6 bases and J lost 7; bases outside the gene matches: 7. The CDR3 contains 14 residues. The CDR3 coding sequence is TGTGCCAGCAGAACTAAGCGGGAGGTGAATGAGCAGTTCTTC. It specifies CASRTKREVNEQFF.

V gene TRBV5-4 combines with J gene TRBJ2-2; 10 nucleotides agree with TRBD2. The CDR3 is made up of 17 amino acids. Looked up from germline, CDR1 is SGHNT and CDR2 is YYREEE (reference sequence). After removal of 3 bases from V and 5 bases from J, the junction contained 10 bases not matched to a gene. The chain's CDR3 is CASSWAAGGPRTGELFF. The CDR3 bases are TGTGCCAGCAGCTGGGCAGCGGGAGGGCCGAGGACCGGGGAGCTGTTTTTT.

The chain has TRBV18 and TRBJ1-1, with TRBD1 as a possible D gene (6 bases). The CDR3 sequence is 14 residues long. Germline CDR1 is KGHSH and CDR2 is LQKENI. Trimming took off 1 base at V and 8 bases at J, with 14 bases between the two ends. CDR3: CASSPQWGTFEAFF. CDR3 nucleotides: TGTGCCAGCTCACCACAATGGGGGACATTCGAAGCTTTCTTT.

The chain uses TRBV5-4 and TRBJ2-5; a weak D match, TRBD1 (6 bases). Germline V gene data show CDR1 as SGHNT and CDR2 as YYREEE (reference sequence). This CDR3 has 14 amino acids. The V end was cut by 4 bases, the J end by 2 bases, with 12 bases between. The CDR3 sequence is CASSPGQKQETQYF. The CDR3 DNA reads as TGTGCCAGCAGCCCTGGACAGAAGCAAGAGACCCAGTACTTC. Based on the CDR3 plus reference TRBV5-4 and TRBJ2-5, the full variable domain is ETGVTQSPTHLIKTRGQQVTLRCSSQSGHNTVSWYQQALGQGPQFIFQYYREEENGRGNFPPRFSGLQFPNYSSELNVNALELDDSALYLCASSPGQKQETQYFGPGTRLLVL.

In regard to this clone: Other DNA sequences from this sample encode an identical CDR3 as well. The rearrangement joins TRBV5-1 to TRBJ2-5; 9 positions agree with TRBD1. The germline V gene has CDR1 SGHRS and CDR2 YFSETQ. V dropped 0 bases and J dropped 5; count of bases not matched to a gene: 5. The CDR3 is 15 residues long. CDR3 coding DNA: TGCGCCAGCAGCTTGGGGGACAGGGATTTGGAGACCCAGTACTTC. The encoded protein is CASSLGDRDLETQYF.

CDR3 residues: CASSEAAGGETQYF. CDR3 coding DNA: TGTGCCAGCAGTGAAGCGGCTGGAGGGGAGACCCAGTACTTC. This chain joins TRBV2 and TRBJ2-5, with a weak D call TRBD2 (6 bases). V shed 0 bases and J shed 5 bases, with 10 bases lying between them. This CDR3 has 14 residues. Germline CDR1 and CDR2: SNHLY and FYNNEI.

The chain carries TRBV19 and TRBJ2-2, with TRBD2 identical over 7 bases. V was clipped by 3 bases and J by 1 base; unmatched bases: 8. Germline values: CDR1 LNHDA, CDR2 SQIVND (reference sequence). The CDR3 loop spans 17 amino acids. The CDR3 reads CASSMWSGALNTGELFF. The CDR3 nucleotides read TGTGCCAGTAGTATGTGGAGCGGGGCGTTGAACACCGGGGAGCTGTTTTTT.

This chain joins TRBV30 and TRBJ2-7, with TRBD1 identical over 8 bases. CDR3 length: 12 residues. After removal of 6 bases from V and 2 bases from J, the junction contained 3 bases not matched to a gene. Germline CDR1 GTSNPN, CDR2 SVGIG (reference sequence). CDR3 nucleotide sequence: TGTGCCTGCCAGGGGGCCCCCTACGAGCAGTACTTC. It specifies CACQGAPYEQYF.

This chain connects TRBV7-3 to TRBJ1-2; D not resolved. The V end lost 4 bases, the J end lost 4 bases, and 10 bases lay between the germline ends. Germline V gene sequence: CDR1 SGHTA, CDR2 FQGTGA. CDR3 size: 13 residues. CDR3 nucleotides: TGTGCCAGCAGCTCAGCTCTCACCTATGGCTACACCTTC. It is translated as CASSSALTYGYTF.

Concerning this clone itself: The sample contains more than one DNA sequence encoding this CDR3. The chain carries TRBV5-1 and TRBJ2-7; D is undetermined. The CDR3 is 13 residues long. V was pared by 0 bases and J by 4 bases, with 8 bases between. In germline, CDR1 is SGHRS, CDR2 YFSETQ. The CDR3 protein is CASSLDREYEQYF. The CDR3 bases are TGCGCCAGCAGCTTGGACCGCGAATACGAGCAGTACTTC.

The chain is built from TRBV15 and TRBJ2-7; D unclear. In germline, CDR1 is LNHNV, CDR2 YYDKDF (reference sequence). Trimming pared 0 bases from V and 6 bases from J, leaving 18 bases between. The CDR3 covers 16 residues. CDR3 nucleotides: TGTGCCACCAGCAGAGAGAGAGCCCCAATGGGCGCCGAGCAGTACTTC. Protein sequence: CATSRERAPMGAEQYF. The full variable domain, in which reference TRBV15 and TRBJ2-7 provide the parts outside the CDR3, is DAMVIQNPRYQVTQFGKPVTLSCSQTLNHNVMYWYQQKSSQAPKLLFHYYDKDFNNEADTPDNFQSRRPNTSFCFLDIRSPGLGDTAMYLCATSRERAPMGAEQYFGPGTRLTVT.